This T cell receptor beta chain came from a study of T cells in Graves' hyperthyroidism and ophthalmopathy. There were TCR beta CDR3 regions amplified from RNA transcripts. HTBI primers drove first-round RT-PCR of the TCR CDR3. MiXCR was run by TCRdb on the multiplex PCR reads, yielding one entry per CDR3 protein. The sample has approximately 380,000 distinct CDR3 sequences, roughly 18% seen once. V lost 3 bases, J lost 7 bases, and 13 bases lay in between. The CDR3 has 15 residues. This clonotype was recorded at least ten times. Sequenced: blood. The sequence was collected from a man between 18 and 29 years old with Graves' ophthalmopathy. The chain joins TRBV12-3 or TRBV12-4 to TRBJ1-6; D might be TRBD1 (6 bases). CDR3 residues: CASSLGGPGNSPLHF. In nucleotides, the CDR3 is TGTGCCAGCAGTTTGGGGGGCCCGGGCAATTCACCCCTCCACTTT.